The next 9 T cell receptor beta chains were all read from a single sample in a study of breast tumors, draining lymph nodes, adjacent tissues (dated by TCRdb to the mid-2010s). The library relied on multiplex PCR. The reads were generated on an Illumina HiSeq 2000. Using fastp trimming at Q25 and MiXCR clonotype assembly, TCRdb reanalyzed the public sequencing data and kept in-frame beta chains. Every entry covers one CDR3 protein and lists the most common genes and DNA from its rows. The sample yields 130,000 or so distinct CDR3 sequences; 20% to 25% were counted once. Under 3% of the sample lies in the top ten. The axillary draining lymph nodes of breast cancer patients were the source of the lymph node samples. Sequenced sample: axillary lymph node tissue. The receptor source for this set is a female donor with breast cancer. Some clones in this sample may be carry-over from other donors' samples.

This clonotype was found many times. The chain joins TRBV20-1 to TRBJ2-5, with 8 bases matching TRBD2. The germline gives CDR1 DFQATT, CDR2 SNEGSKA (reference sequence). Unmatched junction bases numbered 8, after V lost 3 bases and J lost 5 bases. CDR3 length: 14 amino acids. This chain's CDR3 is CSASGAGVGETQYF. The CDR3 DNA is TGCAGTGCTAGCGGAGCGGGAGTAGGGGAGACCCAGTACTTC.

Of note for this clonotype: A much larger clone lies a single base off, so this may be a read error. The rearrangement links TRBV19 to TRBJ2-3; no reliable D call. The CDR3 covers 15 residues. CDR1 is LNHDA, CDR2 SQIVND, per germline (reference sequence). The CDR3 DNA is TGTGCCAGTGGTATAGATGGCGGCGGCACAGATACGCAGTATTTT. It translates to CASGIDGGGTDTQYF.

At least ten counts were recorded for this clonotype. V and J are TRBV7-9 and TRBJ1-6; TRBD1 agrees at 11 bases. V shed 5 bases, J shed 6 bases, and the junction held 9 bases outside the gene matches. Germline V gene lookup returns CDR1 SEHNR and CDR2 FQNEAQ (reference sequence). The CDR3 spans 17 residues. For the CDR3, the DNA is TGTGCCAGCAGCCCGGCGGGCGGGACAGGGGGTAATTCACCCCTCCACTTT. Encoded protein: CASSPAGGTGGNSPLHF.

This clonotype appeared many times. The genes are TRBV7-2 and TRBJ2-1; 8 bases map to TRBD2. Germline V lookup: CDR1 SGHTA, CDR2 FQGNSA. Germline trimming cut 2 bases from V and 6 bases from J; bases unmatched to any gene: 9. This CDR3 has 16 residues. Written as DNA, the CDR3 is TGTGCCAGCAGCTTAAACGCGGGACTAGGTTTCAATGAGCAGTTCTTC. Translated, it gives CASSLNAGLGFNEQFF.

In its sample, this clonotype was seen many times. CDR3 bases: TGCGCCAGCAGCTTGGCCTCGGCAGGGGCAGATACGCAGTATTTT. Protein product: CASSLASAGADTQYF. This chain links TRBV5-1 with TRBJ2-3; D may be TRBD1 (6 bases). This CDR3 comprises 15 residues. From germline, CDR1 is SGHRS and CDR2 YFSETQ. V shed 0 bases and J shed 4 bases, with 12 bases lying between them.

This clonotype was counted at least ten times. The chain has TRBV10-2 and TRBJ2-7; 8 bases are shared with TRBD1. The V and J ends lost 2 bases and 3 bases, in that order; junction bases with no gene match: 9. Germline V lookup: CDR1 WSHSY, CDR2 SAAADI. This CDR3 is built from 16 residues. CDR3 sequence: CASSEGQGAPGYEQYF. The DNA of the CDR3 is TGCGCCAGCAGTGAGGGGCAGGGGGCGCCGGGCTACGAGCAGTACTTC.

About this clonotype itself: Since a much larger clone is just one base distant, this may be a read error. This chain connects TRBV5-5 to TRBJ1-3; possibly TRBD1 for D (6 bases). V was shortened by 0 bases and J by 4 bases, with 14 bases between the two germline ends. This CDR3 is built from 16 residues. CDR1 is SGHKS, CDR2 YYEKEE, per germline (reference sequence). CDR3 sequence reads: CASSLAQTGAGNTIYF. The CDR3 nucleotides read TGTGCCAGCAGCTTGGCCCAGACAGGTGCCGGAAACACCATATATTTT.

This clonotype was recorded a few times. J is TRBJ1-5 and V is TRBV6-1; 10 bases line up with TRBD1. CDR3 length: 15 amino acids. The ends lost 7 bases at V and 3 bases at J; junction bases unmatched: 6. The germline V gene encodes CDR1 MNHNS and CDR2 SASEGT. CDR3 in DNA: TGTGCCAGCACCCCGACAGGGGGCCCCAATCAGCCCCAGCATTTT. It yields the protein CASTPTGGPNQPQHF.

There are many counts of this clonotype. V usage is TRBV12-3 or TRBV12-4 and J usage is TRBJ2-2; weak D call: TRBD2 (7 bases). The CDR3 has 14 residues. V was cut by 0 bases and J by 9 bases, with 11 bases left in between. The CDR3 sequence: CASSLAGGPRELFF. The DNA of the CDR3 is TGTGCCAGCAGTTTAGCGGGGGGGCCCCGGGAGCTGTTTTTT.